This is a list of T cell receptor beta chains from one sample in a study of blood T cell repertoires in COVID-19. This table comes from immunoSEQ multiplex PCR, and its TCRdb copy is limited to in-frame clones, with some not included. The sample holds 180,000 or so clones, 80% to 90% seen once. The sample comprised peripheral blood. These TCRs come from a man between 60 and 70 years old with acute or convalescent COVID-19. Both conserved end residues are part of each CDR3. A D gene is named only where the DNA matches it firmly. Size is stated for part of the rows, as once, few or many counts, or as a class when the clone is expanded.

cdr3_aa cdr3_nt v_call clone_size d_call j_call
CASSPRTGELFF TGTGCCAGCAGTCCTCGTACCGGGGAGCTGTTTTTT TRBV6-5 NA NA TRBJ2-2
CASSLGQAPEQYF TGTGCCAGCAGTTTGGGACAGGCACCCGAGCAGTACTTC TRBV28 NA TRBD1 TRBJ2-7
CASSLADGNEQFF TGCGCCAGCAGCTTGGCCGACGGGAATGAGCAGTTCTTC TRBV5-1 NA NA TRBJ2-1
CATQGQNNEKLFF TGTGCCACACAGGGACAGAACAATGAAAAACTGTTTTTT TRBV19 NA TRBD1 TRBJ1-4
CASSTGLAKNIQYF TGTGCCAGCAGTACAGGTTTAGCCAAAAACATTCAGTACTTC TRBV9 NA NA TRBJ2-4
CSASSGRDPRYTQYF TGCAGTGCTAGTAGTGGGCGGGACCCCAGGTATACGCAGTATTTT TRBV20-1 NA NA TRBJ2-3
CAWSPGAQPQHF TGTGCCTGGAGTCCAGGGGCTCAGCCCCAGCATTTT TRBV30 NA NA TRBJ1-5
CASSLWTSGTYEQYF TGTGCCAGCAGCTTGTGGACTAGCGGGACCTACGAGCAGTACTTC TRBV11-2 NA TRBD2 TRBJ2-7
CASFQGNKNIQYF TGTGCCAGCTTTCAGGGAAACAAAAACATTCAGTACTTC TRBV6-5 once NA TRBJ2-4
CASSFRSTGVETQYF TGTGCCAGCAGCTTCCGATCGACAGGGGTGGAGACCCAGTACTTC TRBV7-2 NA TRBD1 TRBJ2-5
CASSLAFPSGRPDTQYF TGTGCCAGCAGCTTGGCCTTCCCTAGCGGGAGGCCAGATACGCAGTATTTT TRBV5-6 once TRBD2 TRBJ2-3
CASGWSGGEQYF TGTGCCAGCGGCTGGAGCGGGGGGGAGCAGTACTTC TRBV7-9 NA TRBD2 TRBJ2-7
CASSRTLSGGYNEQFF TGCGCCAGCAGCCGAACCCTTAGCGGGGGATACAATGAGCAGTTCTTC TRBV4-1 NA TRBD2 TRBJ2-1
CASSHLTRGPGGQPQHF TGCGCCAGCAGCCACCTCACCCGGGGGCCGGGGGGTCAGCCCCAGCATTTT TRBV4-1 few NA TRBJ1-5
CASSLVGVSSYNEQFF TGCGCCAGCAGCTTGGTTGGAGTAAGCTCCTACAATGAGCAGTTCTTC TRBV5-1 NA NA TRBJ2-1
CASSFPRTGGALIQYF TGTGCCAGCAGTTTCCCCCGAACAGGAGGGGCCCTCATTCAGTACTTC TRBV28 NA NA TRBJ2-4
CASSPEGNSPLHF TGCGCCAGCAGCCCGGAGGGTAATTCACCCCTCCACTTT TRBV5-1 NA NA TRBJ1-6
CASSLARDEQFF TGTGCCAGCAGCTTAGCCCGGGATGAGCAGTTCTTC TRBV11-2 NA NA TRBJ2-1
CASSYSSPEETQYF TGTGCCAGCAGTTACTCCTCCCCGGAGGAGACCCAGTACTTC TRBV6-5 NA NA TRBJ2-5
CAIFGGRAGDEQFF TGTGCCATCTTCGGAGGGAGGGCCGGCGATGAGCAGTTCTTC TRBV10-3 NA TRBD2 TRBJ2-1
CASSYSSGIGYTF TGTGCCAGCAGTTACTCCTCAGGGATTGGCTACACCTTC TRBV6-6 NA NA TRBJ1-2
CASSYSRVRGIGGYTF TGTGCCAGCAGTTACTCGAGGGTCAGGGGGATTGGAGGCTACACCTTC TRBV6-5 NA TRBD1 TRBJ1-2
CASSARDSYGYTF TGTGCCAGCAGCGCCAGGGACAGCTATGGCTACACCTTC TRBV7-9 NA TRBD1 TRBJ1-2
CASQGFSNQPQHF TGTGCCAGCCAGGGGTTCAGCAATCAGCCCCAGCATTTT TRBV28 once NA TRBJ1-5
CAISDPIAGGQGTEAFF TGTGCCATCAGTGATCCGATCGCAGGGGGCCAGGGGACTGAAGCTTTCTTT TRBV10-3 NA TRBD1 TRBJ1-1
CASSLAAGGGEPQHF TGCGCCAGCAGCTTGGCGGCAGGGGGCGGTGAGCCCCAGCATTTT TRBV5-1 NA TRBD1 TRBJ1-5
CASSSSGSNEQFF TGTGCCAGCAGCTCTAGCGGGAGTAATGAGCAGTTCTTC TRBV7-8 NA TRBD2 TRBJ2-1
CASSQGQGAWEKLFF TGTGCCAGCAGCCAAGGACAGGGGGCTTGGGAAAAACTGTTTTTT TRBV3-1/TRBV3-2 NA TRBD1 TRBJ1-4
CASSLPDRGGRETQYF TGTGCCAGCAGTTTGCCGGACAGGGGAGGGCGAGAGACCCAGTACTTC TRBV28 NA TRBD1 TRBJ2-5
CATSDPGSSSYNEQFF TGTGCCACCAGTGATCCAGGGTCGAGCTCCTACAATGAGCAGTTCTTC TRBV24-1 NA NA TRBJ2-1
CASCTGSDTQYF TGTGCCAGCTGCACAGGGTCAGATACGCAGTATTTT TRBV27 NA NA TRBJ2-3
CASSQDWSASVQFF TGTGCCAGCAGCCAAGATTGGAGTGCAAGTGTGCAGTTCTTC TRBV3-1/TRBV3-2 NA NA TRBJ2-1
CASSSQREERYGYTF TGTGCCAGCAGTTCCCAGAGGGAAGAACGCTATGGCTACACCTTC TRBV28 NA NA TRBJ1-2
CASSVGRSYYGYTF TGTGCCAGCAGCGTGGGCAGGTCCTACTATGGCTACACCTTC TRBV9 few NA TRBJ1-2
CASSFWQGGQPQHF TGTGCCAGCAGCTTTTGGCAGGGGGGACAGCCCCAGCATTTT TRBV5-6 NA TRBD1 TRBJ1-5
CAISPENKESYEQYF TGTGCCATCAGTCCCGAAAATAAAGAGTCCTACGAGCAGTACTTC TRBV10-3 NA NA TRBJ2-7
CASSTRASGTYEQYF TGTGCCAGCTCAACCCGGGCTAGCGGAACCTACGAGCAGTACTTC TRBV18 NA TRBD2 TRBJ2-7
CASSLVAGGGNEQFF TGTGCCAGCAGCTTAGTAGCGGGAGGGGGAAATGAGCAGTTCTTC TRBV7-6 NA TRBD2 TRBJ2-1
CSVPPTDQPQHF TGCAGCGTGCCCCCTACTGATCAGCCCCAGCATTTT TRBV29-1 few NA TRBJ1-5
CASSEGQGEGGEQFF TGTGCCAGCAGTGAGGGACAGGGGGAAGGAGGTGAGCAGTTCTTC TRBV6-4 NA TRBD1 TRBJ2-1
CATTSGPRLDTQYF TGTGCCACCACCAGCGGTCCCAGGTTAGATACGCAGTATTTT TRBV6-6 few NA TRBJ2-3
CASNTLADPLRAQYF TGTGCCAGCAACACACTAGCAGACCCTCTACGAGCGCAGTACTTC TRBV2 NA NA TRBJ2-7
CASSPDRGRPDTQYF TGTGCCAGCAGTCCAGACAGGGGGAGACCAGATACGCAGTATTTT TRBV28 NA TRBD1 TRBJ2-3
CASDKRRDNEQFF TGTGCCAGCGATAAGCGGAGGGACAATGAGCAGTTCTTC TRBV2 few NA TRBJ2-1
CATRDAGAMTRQFF TGTGCCACCAGGGACGCGGGCGCAATGACGCGGCAGTTCTTC TRBV15 NA NA TRBJ2-1
CSVVGGGIEAFF TGCAGCGTCGTTGGGGGGGGGATTGAAGCTTTCTTT TRBV29-1 NA NA TRBJ1-1
CASSPPTGLNSPLHF TGTGCCAGCTCACCACCCACAGGGCTTAATTCACCCCTCCACTTT TRBV18 NA NA TRBJ1-6
CASRSQARTDTQYF TGTGCCAGTAGATCTCAGGCCCGCACAGATACGCAGTATTTT TRBV19 few NA TRBJ2-3
CASSRGLNSPLHF TGTGCCAGCTCCAGGGGGCTCAATTCACCCCTCCACTTT TRBV18 NA TRBD1 TRBJ1-6
CASSLGGIREKLFF TGTGCCAGCAGCTTAGGAGGGATACGTGAAAAACTGTTTTTT TRBV7-8 NA NA TRBJ1-4
CASSPDTNNSPLHF TGTGCCAGCTCACCCGACACGAATAATTCACCCCTCCACTTT TRBV18 NA NA TRBJ1-6
CSTPSGRGDEQFF TGCAGCACCCCAAGCGGGAGGGGGGATGAGCAGTTCTTC TRBV29-1 NA TRBD2 TRBJ2-1
CASMERGTGNYEQYF TGTGCCAGCATGGAGAGAGGGACAGGGAACTACGAGCAGTACTTC TRBV6-5 few TRBD1 TRBJ2-7